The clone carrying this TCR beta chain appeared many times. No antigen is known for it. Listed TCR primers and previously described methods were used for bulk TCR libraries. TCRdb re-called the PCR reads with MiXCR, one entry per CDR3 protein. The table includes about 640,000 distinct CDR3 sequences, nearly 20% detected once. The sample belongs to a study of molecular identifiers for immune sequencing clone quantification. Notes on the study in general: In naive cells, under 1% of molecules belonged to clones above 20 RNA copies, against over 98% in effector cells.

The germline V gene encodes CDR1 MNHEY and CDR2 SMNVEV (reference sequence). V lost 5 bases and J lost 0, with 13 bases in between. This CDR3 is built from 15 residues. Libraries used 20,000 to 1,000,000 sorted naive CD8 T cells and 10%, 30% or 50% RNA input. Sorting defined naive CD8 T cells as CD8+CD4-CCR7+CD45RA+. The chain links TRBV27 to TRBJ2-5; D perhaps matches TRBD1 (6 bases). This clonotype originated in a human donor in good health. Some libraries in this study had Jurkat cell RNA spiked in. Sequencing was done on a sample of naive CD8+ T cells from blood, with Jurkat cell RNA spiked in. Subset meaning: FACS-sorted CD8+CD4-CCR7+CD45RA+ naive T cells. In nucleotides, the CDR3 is TGTGCCAGCAGTACCTCACAGGGCAACCAAGAGACCCAGTACTTC. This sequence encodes CASSTSQGNQETQYF.